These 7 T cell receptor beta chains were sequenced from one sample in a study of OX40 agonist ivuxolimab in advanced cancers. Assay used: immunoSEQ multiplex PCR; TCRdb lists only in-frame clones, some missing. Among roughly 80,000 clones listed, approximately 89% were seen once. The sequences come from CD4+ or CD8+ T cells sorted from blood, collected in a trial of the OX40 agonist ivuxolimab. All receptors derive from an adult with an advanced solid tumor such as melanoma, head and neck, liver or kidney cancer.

CDR3 DNA: TGTGCCAGCAGCAGAGGAGGACAGGGGAGTATTACCCAGCAGTACTTC. Protein sequence: CASSRGGQGSITQQYF. The J gene is TRBJ2-7, the V gene TRBV5-6; 9 nucleotides line up with TRBD1. There are 16 residues in the CDR3. The junction had 16 bases not matched to a gene; V was cut back by 4 bases and J by 8 bases. Per germline, CDR1 SGHDT and CDR2 YYEEEE.

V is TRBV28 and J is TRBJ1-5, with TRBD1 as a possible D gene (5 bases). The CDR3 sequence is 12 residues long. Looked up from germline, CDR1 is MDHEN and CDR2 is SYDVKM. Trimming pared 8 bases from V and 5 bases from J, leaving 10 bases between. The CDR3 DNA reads TGTGCCAGCGCGTCGGGGGATCAGCCCCAGCATTTT. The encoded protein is CASASGDQPQHF.

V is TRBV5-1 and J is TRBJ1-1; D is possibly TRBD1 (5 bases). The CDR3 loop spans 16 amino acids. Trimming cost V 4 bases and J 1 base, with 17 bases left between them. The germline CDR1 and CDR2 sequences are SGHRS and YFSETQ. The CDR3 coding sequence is TGCGCCAGCAGCGCGGCTCACACAGGAGAGAACACTGAAGCTTTCTTT. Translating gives CASSAAHTGENTEAFF.

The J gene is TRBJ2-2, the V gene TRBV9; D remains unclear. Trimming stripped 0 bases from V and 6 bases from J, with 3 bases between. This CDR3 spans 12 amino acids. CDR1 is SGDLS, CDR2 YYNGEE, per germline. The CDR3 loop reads CASSVVPGELFF. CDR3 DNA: TGTGCCAGCAGCGTAGTACCCGGGGAGCTGTTTTTT.

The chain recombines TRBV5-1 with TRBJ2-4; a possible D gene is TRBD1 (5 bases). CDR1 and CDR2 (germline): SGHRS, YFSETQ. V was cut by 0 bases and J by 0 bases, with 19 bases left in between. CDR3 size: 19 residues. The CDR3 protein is CASSLVGARLALAKNIQYF. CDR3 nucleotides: TGCGCCAGCAGCTTGGTAGGGGCCAGACTCGCCCTAGCCAAAAACATTCAGTACTTC. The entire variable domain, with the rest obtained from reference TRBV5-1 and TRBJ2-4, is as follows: KAGVTQTPRYLIKTRGQQVTLSCSPISGHRSVSWYQQTPGQGLQFLFEYFSETQRNKGNFPGRFSGRQFSNSRSEMNVSTLELGDSALYLCASSLVGARLALAKNIQYFGAGTRLSVL.

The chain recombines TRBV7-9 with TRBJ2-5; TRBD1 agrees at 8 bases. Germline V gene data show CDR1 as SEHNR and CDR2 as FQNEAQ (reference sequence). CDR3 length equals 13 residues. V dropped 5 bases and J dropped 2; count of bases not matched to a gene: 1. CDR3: CASSGTGQETQYF. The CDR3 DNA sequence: TGTGCCAGCAGCGGGACAGGTCAAGAGACCCAGTACTTC. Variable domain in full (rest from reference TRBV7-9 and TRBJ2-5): DTGVSQNPRHKITKRGQNVTFRCDPISEHNRLYWYRQTLGQGPEFLTYFQNEAQLEKSRLLSDRFSAERPKGSFSTLEIQRTEQGDSAMYLCASSGTGQETQYFGPGTRLLVL.

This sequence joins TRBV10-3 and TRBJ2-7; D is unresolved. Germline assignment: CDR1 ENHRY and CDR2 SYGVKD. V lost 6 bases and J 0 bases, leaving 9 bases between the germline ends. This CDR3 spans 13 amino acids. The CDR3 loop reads CAISAGDSYEQYF. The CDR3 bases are TGTGCCATCAGCGCAGGTGACTCCTACGAGCAGTACTTC.